Shown below are 25 T cell receptor beta chains from a single sample sequenced in a study of control samples from healthy donors and cancer patients. The data were produced by immunoSEQ multiplex PCR, yet TCRdb's version contains in-frame clones alone and is incomplete. In the table there are about 55,000 clones, 95% to 97% of which are singletons. Sequenced sample: blood. These receptors came from a young woman in good health.

The chain joins TRBV12-3 or TRBV12-4 to TRBJ2-7, with no clear D. The V end lost 4 bases, the J end lost 0 bases, and 4 bases lay between the germline ends. This CDR3 comprises 12 residues. The CDR3 spells CASSWDSYEQYF. Written as DNA, the CDR3 is TGTGCCAGCAGTTGGGACTCCTACGAGCAGTACTTC.

The chain carries TRBV28 and TRBJ2-3; TRBD1 might be the D (5 bases). The ends were cut back, 2 bases at V and 1 base at J, with 19 bases in the middle. The CDR3 extends over 18 amino acids. Germline V gene data show CDR1 as MDHEN and CDR2 as SYDVKM. The CDR3 loop reads CASSLGASNAYGTDTQYF. The DNA of the CDR3 is TGTGCCAGCAGTTTAGGGGCCTCGAACGCATATGGCACAGATACGCAGTATTTT.

This rearrangement joins TRBV7-9 to TRBJ2-6; D tentatively reads TRBD1 or TRBD2 (5 bases each). V gave up 0 bases and J gave up 2 bases, with 8 bases separating them. Per the germline V gene, CDR1 is SEHNR and CDR2 is FQNEAQ (reference sequence). The CDR3 loop spans 16 amino acids. This CDR3 is CASSLARDPGANVLTF. CDR3 in DNA: TGTGCCAGCAGCTTAGCCAGGGACCCTGGGGCCAACGTCCTGACTTTC.

The CDR3 loop is CASSPGGREEKLFF. The CDR3, as DNA: TGTGCCAGCAGCCCAGGGGGCCGCGAGGAAAAACTGTTTTTT. The rearrangement links TRBV6-5 to TRBJ1-4, with 8 bases fitting TRBD1. Trimming at V came to 6 bases and at J to 8 bases, leaving 8 bases not matched to a gene. Germline values: CDR1 MNHEY, CDR2 SVGAGI. The CDR3 sequence is 14 residues long.

The chain couples TRBV28 to TRBJ1-2; possible D gene TRBD1, 6 bases. This CDR3 has 14 amino acids. Germline V gene lookup returns CDR1 MDHEN and CDR2 SYDVKM. The germline V and J ends were trimmed by 10 bases and 4 bases, with 19 bases remaining between them. In DNA form, the CDR3 reads TGTGCCACCTGTAACGGGGGCTCTAGCTATGGCTACACCTTC. This encodes CATCNGGSSYGYTF.

Here the CDR3 reads CASSPPANYNEQFF. In nucleotides, the CDR3 is TGTGCCAGCAGCCCTCCAGCAAACTACAATGAGCAGTTCTTC. The chain couples TRBV7-9 to TRBJ2-1; D unclear. V lost 5 bases, J lost 3 bases, and 11 bases lay in between. The CDR3 length is 14 residues. Germline CDR1 reads SEHNR; CDR2 reads FQNEAQ (reference sequence).

This chain uses TRBV11-2 with TRBJ1-3; D is possibly TRBD1 (6 bases). The germline gives CDR1 SGHAT, CDR2 FQNNGV. The CDR3 runs 16 residues. V was clipped by 1 base and J by 4 bases, with 14 bases between them. The CDR3 loop is CASSLVGQGWGNTIYF. The CDR3 DNA reads TGTGCCAGCAGCTTAGTCGGCCAGGGGTGGGGAAACACCATATATTTT. Combining the CDR3 with reference TRBV11-2 and TRBJ1-3 gives the whole variable domain EAGVAQSPRYKIIEKRQSVAFWCNPISGHATLYWYQQILGQGPKLLIQFQNNGVVDDSQLPKDRFSAERLKGVDSTLKIQPAKLEDSAVYLCASSLVGQGWGNTIYFGEGSWLTVV.

The chain recombines TRBV19 with TRBJ1-2; D uncertain. Germline values: CDR1 LNHDA, CDR2 SQIVND (reference sequence). V was pared by 5 bases and J by 5 bases, with 9 bases between. CDR3 length: 12 residues. In nucleotides, the CDR3 is TGTGCCAGTAGTTCCAACTTATATGGCTACACCTTC. Its translation is CASSSNLYGYTF.

This chain links TRBV20-1 with TRBJ1-5; D possibly corresponds to TRBD1 (5 bases). The CDR3 extends over 14 amino acids. Looked up from germline, CDR1 is DFQATT and CDR2 is SNEGSKA (reference sequence). Trimming stripped 3 bases from V and 2 bases from J, with 11 bases between. The CDR3 loop is CSASSQGGNQPQHF. Here the CDR3 DNA reads TGCAGTGCTAGTTCGCAGGGAGGCAATCAGCCCCAGCATTTT.

The chain carries TRBV18 and TRBJ2-1; D remains ambiguous. Germline CDR1 KGHSH, CDR2 LQKENI. This CDR3 spans 15 amino acids. The V end lost 0 bases, the J end lost 3 bases, and 9 bases lay between the germline ends. CDR3: CASSPPNGNYNEQFF. Here the CDR3 DNA reads TGTGCCAGCTCACCACCGAACGGAAACTACAATGAGCAGTTCTTC.

The chain recombines TRBV27 with TRBJ2-7; 11 bases are a match to TRBD1. The CDR3 runs 18 residues. CDR1 is MNHEY, CDR2 SMNVEV, per germline (reference sequence). With 6 bases clipped from V and 1 base from J, the junction kept 14 bases outside the gene matches. CDR3 loop: CASRAGTGGTSSSYEQYF. The CDR3 nucleotides are TGTGCCAGCAGGGCCGGGACAGGGGGGACTAGCAGTTCCTACGAGCAGTACTTC.

The CDR3 DNA sequence: TGTGCCAGCCCCCCCCTAGCGGGAGTCCACGAGCAGTACTTC. Its protein product is CASPPLAGVHEQYF. The V and J genes are TRBV21-1 and TRBJ2-7; the table's D gene call, TRBD2, was not cross checked with the DNA. TRBV21-1 is classified as a pseudogene. This CDR3 is 14 amino acids long.

CDR3 amino acids: CASSHTDSGNTIYF. CDR3 sequence (DNA): TGTGCCAGCAGCCATACAGACTCTGGAAACACCATATATTTT. The V gene is TRBV3-1 (or the pseudogene TRBV3-2), the J gene TRBJ1-3, with D unresolved. The CDR3 is made up of 14 amino acids. V was trimmed by 3 bases and J by 0 bases, leaving 6 bases between them. The germline V gene encodes CDR1 LGHDT and CDR2 YNNKEL (reference sequence).

The V and J genes are TRBV19 and TRBJ1-3, with 7 bases matching TRBD1. After removal of 1 base from V and 3 bases from J, the junction contained 9 bases not matched to a gene. The CDR3 extends over 17 amino acids. Germline V lookup: CDR1 LNHDA, CDR2 SQIVND (reference sequence). CDR3 sequence reads: CASSIAPDRAVGNTIYF. The CDR3 nucleotides are TGTGCCAGTAGTATAGCCCCCGACAGGGCTGTTGGAAACACCATATATTTT.

The chain carries TRBV19 and TRBJ1-2; D ambiguous. Germline V gives CDR1 LNHDA, CDR2 SQIVND (reference sequence). The CDR3 has 16 amino acids. V was shortened by 6 bases and J by 5 bases, with 22 bases between the two germline ends. The DNA of the CDR3 is TGTGCCAGTAGCAGACGTTGGCCGGTGCTCGTTTATGGCTACACCTTC. Encoded protein: CASSRRWPVLVYGYTF.

The V gene is TRBV7-9, the J gene TRBJ1-4; 7 bases map to TRBD1. The CDR3 is made up of 15 amino acids. CDR1 SEHNR and CDR2 FQNEAQ come from the germline V gene (reference sequence). The junction had 5 bases not matched to a gene; V was cut back by 1 base and J by 6 bases. The CDR3 DNA reads TGTGCCAGCAGCTTAGGGCAGGGGGTAGATGAAAAACTGTTTTTT. Translated: CASSLGQGVDEKLFF.

As DNA, the CDR3 is TGTGCCAGCAGTTTATCCGGGACTAATGAAAAACTGTTTTTT. Translation: CASSLSGTNEKLFF. This sequence joins TRBV28 and TRBJ1-4, with D unclear. Germline assignment: CDR1 MDHEN and CDR2 SYDVKM. Trimming removed 1 base at V and 2 bases at J, with 5 bases between. This CDR3 has 14 amino acids.

V gene TRBV4-1 combines with J gene TRBJ2-3, with D unresolved. CDR3 length: 13 residues. The germline V gene has CDR1 MGHRA and CDR2 YSYEKL. V was shortened by 1 base and J by 4 bases, with 6 bases between the two germline ends. This CDR3 is CASSQVNSDTQYF. CDR3 DNA: TGCGCCAGCAGCCAAGTTAACTCAGATACGCAGTATTTT.

Here the CDR3 reads CASSHSRDSNTGELFF. The CDR3 coding sequence is TGCGCCAGCAGCCACTCCCGGGACAGCAACACCGGGGAGCTGTTTTTT. V gene TRBV4-1 combines with J gene TRBJ2-2; 7 bases are shared with TRBD1. CDR1 is MGHRA, CDR2 YSYEKL, per germline. J lost 2 bases, V lost 3 bases, and 6 bases had no gene match. This CDR3 is 16 amino acids long.

V is TRBV15 and J is TRBJ2-7, with D hard to call. Germline V gives CDR1 LNHNV, CDR2 YYDKDF (reference sequence). The germline V and J ends were trimmed by 4 bases and 4 bases, with 11 bases remaining between them. The CDR3 covers 13 residues. This CDR3 reads CATSTAGVYEQYF. The CDR3 region has the DNA TGTGCCACCAGCACCGCTGGGGTTTACGAGCAGTACTTC.

V usage is TRBV28 and J usage is TRBJ1-2; a possible D gene is TRBD1 (5 bases). The CDR3 totals 14 residues. V was clipped by 6 bases and J by 2 bases, with 13 bases between them. Germline lookup yields CDR1 MDHEN and CDR2 SYDVKM. CDR3 in amino acids: CASSLLDSNYGYTF. Written as DNA, the CDR3 is TGTGCCAGCAGCCTCCTTGACAGCAACTATGGCTACACCTTC.

This chain connects TRBV4-1 to TRBJ1-6; D is uncertain. The V and J ends lost 1 base and 5 bases respectively, with 9 bases between them. Germline V lookup: CDR1 MGHRA, CDR2 YSYEKL. The CDR3 loop spans 15 amino acids. The CDR3 region has the DNA TGCGCCAGCAGCCAAGGTCCGGGTAATAATTCACCCCTCCACTTT. It codes for CASSQGPGNNSPLHF.

This chain connects TRBV28 to TRBJ2-3; D is perhaps TRBD2 (6 bases). Per germline, CDR1 MDHEN and CDR2 SYDVKM. The CDR3 consists of 17 residues. V lost 3 bases to trimming and J lost 0 bases, with 16 bases between them. CDR3 in DNA: TGTGCCAGCAGTTTGAGCCCCTCCCGGGGGAGCACAGATACGCAGTATTTT. Encoded protein: CASSLSPSRGSTDTQYF.

To note about this clone: The sample holds other DNA sequences that translate to the same CDR3. This rearrangement joins TRBV28 to TRBJ1-2; TRBD1 matches at 7 bases. With 6 bases clipped from V and 0 bases from J, the junction kept 4 bases outside the gene matches. From germline, CDR1 is MDHEN and CDR2 SYDVKM. This CDR3 has 14 residues. The CDR3 DNA is TGTGCCAGCAGCCGTACAGGGGCTAACTATGGCTACACCTTC. This encodes CASSRTGANYGYTF.

The genes are TRBV5-6 and TRBJ1-2; D uncertain. The germline V and J ends were trimmed by 1 base and 1 base, with 11 bases remaining between them. Germline V gives CDR1 SGHDT, CDR2 YYEEEE. The CDR3 contains 15 residues. The CDR3 DNA reads TGTGCCAGCAGCTTGATCGGTGGCAGTAACTATGGCTACACCTTC. This sequence encodes CASSLIGGSNYGYTF.